Following are 24 T cell receptor beta chains from one sample sequenced in a study of blood T cell repertoires in COVID-19. This table comes from immunoSEQ multiplex PCR, and its TCRdb copy is limited to in-frame clones, with some not included. The data contain hundreds of thousands of clones, roughly 85% of them singletons. Sequenced: peripheral blood. The source of these receptors is a woman aged 25 to 39 with active or convalescent COVID-19.

The genes are TRBV2 and TRBJ2-5; 10 bases agree with TRBD1. The V segment lost 7 bases and the J segment 7 bases; nucleotides outside the gene matches: 3. Germline loops: CDR1 SNHLY, CDR2 FYNNEI. The CDR3 runs to 12 residues. CDR3 residues: CASKRTGGTQYF. In nucleotides, the CDR3 is TGTGCCAGCAAAAGGACAGGGGGGACCCAGTACTTC.

J is TRBJ2-7 and V is TRBV5-1; possible D gene TRBD1, 6 bases. This CDR3 comprises 15 residues. With 1 base removed from V and 5 bases from J, the gap between germline ends came to 16 bases. Germline V CDR1 and CDR2: SGHRS, YFSETQ. The CDR3 is CASSLSLQGTDEQYF. Here the CDR3 DNA reads TGCGCCAGCAGCTTGAGTTTACAGGGAACGGACGAGCAGTACTTC.

The chain is built from TRBV7-8 and TRBJ1-5; D may be TRBD1 (6 bases). Germline V gives CDR1 SGHVS, CDR2 FQNEAQ. The ends were cut back, 5 bases at V and 3 bases at J, with 17 bases in the middle. This CDR3 region has 16 residues. CDR3 loop: CASSQQGLGPNQPQHF. The CDR3 bases are TGTGCCAGCAGCCAACAGGGTTTGGGGCCCAATCAGCCCCAGCATTTT.

The V gene is TRBV6-1, the J gene TRBJ2-3; D ambiguous. In germline, CDR1 is MNHNS, CDR2 SASEGT. The V end was cut by 2 bases, the J end by 3 bases, with 15 bases between. This CDR3 is 16 amino acids long. CDR3 loop: CASSETRPLETDTQYF. CDR3 sequence (DNA): TGTGCCAGCAGTGAAACGAGGCCTCTAGAGACAGATACGCAGTATTTT.

The chain recombines TRBV6-6 with TRBJ2-1; 9 nucleotides line up with TRBD2. Germline CDR1 reads MNHNY; CDR2 reads SVGAGI (reference sequence). The J segment lost 9 bases and the V segment lost 5 bases, leaving 17 bases of the junction unmatched. The CDR3 has 17 amino acids. The CDR3 region is CASSPDVGLAGLFEQFF. The CDR3 region has the DNA TGTGCCAGCAGTCCCGACGTGGGGCTAGCGGGATTATTTGAGCAGTTCTTC.

CDR3 in amino acids: CASSVAGTSHEQFF. CDR3 DNA sequence: TGTGCCAGCAGCGTAGCAGGGACTAGTCATGAGCAGTTCTTC. The chain employs TRBV9 and TRBJ2-1; 8 bases match TRBD2. V was pared by 0 bases and J by 8 bases, with 4 bases of the junction left unmatched. CDR1 is SGDLS and CDR2 is YYNGEE in the germline V gene. This CDR3 has 14 amino acids.

V and J are TRBV9 and TRBJ2-7; TRBD2 matches at 7 bases. Looked up from germline, CDR1 is SGDLS and CDR2 is YYNGEE. V lost 4 bases to trimming and J lost 2 bases; unmatched junction nucleotides: 12. The CDR3 consists of 16 residues. This CDR3 is CASSTSGLADTYEQYF. Here the CDR3 DNA reads TGTGCCAGCAGCACGAGCGGTCTAGCGGATACCTACGAGCAGTACTTC.

The CDR3 reads CASSVGVGGGISEQYF. For the CDR3, the DNA is TGTGCCAGCAGCGTTGGGGTTGGCGGGGGCATTTCCGAGCAGTACTTC. This chain uses TRBV9 with TRBJ2-7; D perhaps matches TRBD2 (7 bases). The CDR3 loop spans 16 amino acids. Trimming stripped 2 bases from V and 6 bases from J, with 21 bases between. Per the germline V gene, CDR1 is SGDLS and CDR2 is YYNGEE.

There are a few counts of this clone. The genes are TRBV18 and TRBJ2-7; TRBD2 matches 9 bases. This CDR3 is built from 11 residues. With 5 bases clipped from V and 13 bases from J, the junction kept 6 bases outside the gene matches. Per germline, CDR1 KGHSH and CDR2 LQKENI. The CDR3 loop is CASSSETSGYF. The CDR3 region has the DNA TGTGCCAGCTCATCTGAGACTAGCGGCTACTTC.

This chain uses TRBV29-1 with TRBJ1-1, with D possibly being TRBD1 (6 bases). The CDR3 spans 14 residues. The V gene's germline CDR1 is SQVTM and CDR2 ANQGSEA. V shed 7 bases and J shed 2 bases, with 17 bases lying between them. CDR3 region: CSGDTGTVNTEAFF. The DNA of the CDR3 is TGCAGCGGGGACACCGGGACGGTAAACACTGAAGCTTTCTTT.

This clone showed up just once. The chain uses TRBV19 and TRBJ1-3; a possible D gene is TRBD1 (5 bases). V was shortened by 6 bases and J by 0 bases, with 6 bases between the two germline ends. The CDR3 is made up of 13 amino acids. Germline V gene data show CDR1 as LNHDA and CDR2 as SQIVND (reference sequence). The CDR3 sequence is CASRQDSGNTIYF. The DNA for the CDR3 is TGTGCCAGTAGACAGGACTCTGGAAACACCATATATTTT.

The chain uses TRBV6-5 and TRBJ2-3, with D unclear. V was clipped by 8 bases and J by 2 bases, with 17 bases between them. The CDR3 loop spans 15 amino acids. CDR1 is MNHEY and CDR2 is SVGAGI in the germline V gene. The CDR3 sequence: CASAKATLFTDTQYF. In DNA, the CDR3 is TGTGCCAGCGCCAAAGCCACTCTATTCACAGATACGCAGTATTTT.

CDR3 in DNA: TGTGCCAGTAGTATAGGACAGGGCATGCCGTTTAGAGAGACCCAGTACTTC. Its protein is CASSIGQGMPFRETQYF. This rearrangement joins TRBV19 to TRBJ2-5; 7 nucleotides line up with TRBD1. This CDR3 comprises 17 residues. Germline V gives CDR1 LNHDA, CDR2 SQIVND (reference sequence). Germline trimming cut 1 base from V and 4 bases from J; bases unmatched to any gene: 12.

This rearrangement joins TRBV5-1 to TRBJ1-5; D might be TRBD1 (5 bases). Germline V gene sequence: CDR1 SGHRS, CDR2 YFSETQ. This CDR3 comprises 15 residues. V was pared by 3 bases and J by 9 bases, with 19 bases between. DNA of the CDR3: TGCGCCAGCAGCTGGGGGGATACCGCCCAGTCGCCCCAGCATTTT. Residues: CASSWGDTAQSPQHF. Complete variable domain (other parts from reference TRBV5-1 and TRBJ1-5): KAGVTQTPRYLIKTRGQQVTLSCSPISGHRSVSWYQQTPGQGLQFLFEYFSETQRNKGNFPGRFSGRQFSNSRSEMNVSTLELGDSALYLCASSWGDTAQSPQHFGDGTRLSIL.

This clone was recorded at least ten times. CDR3 amino acids: CASSPLAGGQDEQYF. CDR3 sequence (DNA): TGTGCCAGCAGTCCCCTAGCGGGAGGGCAAGACGAGCAGTACTTC. The chain combines TRBV6-5 with TRBJ2-7, with 12 bases that match TRBD2. V shed 5 bases, J shed 5 bases, and the junction held 7 bases outside the gene matches. The CDR3 consists of 15 residues. Germline CDR1 is MNHEY and CDR2 is SVGAGI.

The CDR3 protein is CASSWAWASGGNEQFF. The CDR3 bases are TGTGCCAGCAGTTGGGCCTGGGCTAGCGGGGGTAATGAGCAGTTCTTC. The genes are TRBV28 and TRBJ2-1; TRBD2 aligns across 10 bases. The V gene end was trimmed by 4 bases and the J gene end by 7 bases; junction bases not matched to a gene: 10. Looked up from germline, CDR1 is MDHEN and CDR2 is SYDVKM. The CDR3 is 16 amino acids.

CDR3 coding DNA: TGTGCCAGTAGGGTCCAGGGATGGGATCAGCCCCAGCATTTT. Encoded protein: CASRVQGWDQPQHF. The chain links TRBV19 to TRBJ1-5, with D maybe TRBD1 (5 bases). The ends were cut back, 6 bases at V and 5 bases at J, with 14 bases in the middle. The CDR3 has 14 amino acids. Germline V gives CDR1 LNHDA, CDR2 SQIVND (reference sequence).

The J gene is TRBJ2-2, the V gene TRBV5-4; tentatively, D is TRBD2 (5 bases). Per germline, CDR1 SGHNT and CDR2 YYREEE (reference sequence). The CDR3 is made up of 12 amino acids. Trimming removed 5 bases from V and 7 bases from J, with 9 bases in between. The CDR3 spells CASRDSVGELFF. CDR3 nucleotide sequence: TGTGCCAGCAGGGACTCGGTCGGGGAGCTGTTTTTT.

This chain joins TRBV2 and TRBJ2-1; tentative D call: TRBD1 (6 bases). The CDR3 has 15 residues. CDR1 is SNHLY and CDR2 is FYNNEI in the germline V gene. Trimming removed 6 bases from V and 0 bases from J, with 12 bases in between. CDR3: CASRYRDTSYNEQFF. In DNA, the CDR3 is TGTGCCAGCAGATACCGGGACACCTCCTACAATGAGCAGTTCTTC.

The J gene is TRBJ1-3, the V gene TRBV10-3; D might be TRBD1 (6 bases). Trimming cost V 7 bases and J 0 bases, with 13 bases left between them. This CDR3 is 15 amino acids long. CDR1 is ENHRY, CDR2 SYGVKD, per germline. In DNA form, the CDR3 reads TGTGCCATCAAAGGACAGAATTCCTCTGGAAACACCATATATTTT. Protein sequence: CAIKGQNSSGNTIYF.

J is TRBJ1-5 and V is TRBV19; D uncertain. V lost 0 bases, J lost 6 bases, and 9 bases lay in between. CDR1 LNHDA and CDR2 SQIVND come from the germline V gene (reference sequence). The CDR3 is 14 residues long. CDR3 nucleotides: TGTGCCAGTAGTATAGATGGAGGAGGTCAGCCCCAGCATTTT. This gives the protein CASSIDGGGQPQHF.

The sample holds a few counts of this clone. The CDR3 DNA sequence: TGTGCCAGTAGTATAGACAGGTTCTATGGCTACACCTTC. Protein sequence: CASSIDRFYGYTF. The rearrangement uses TRBV19 and TRBJ1-2; D is ambiguous. Germline lookup yields CDR1 LNHDA and CDR2 SQIVND (reference sequence). The CDR3 consists of 13 residues. Trimming shortened V by 0 bases and J by 4 bases, and 6 bases separated the two germline ends.

CDR3 protein: CASSPPGTGGLNEQFF. CDR3 nucleotide sequence: TGTGCCAGCAGCCCGCCGGGGACAGGGGGCTTGAATGAGCAGTTCTTC. The chain links TRBV11-3 to TRBJ2-1; 12 nucleotides line up with TRBD1. The CDR3 covers 16 residues. From germline, CDR1 is SGHNT and CDR2 YENEEA. Germline trimming cut 5 bases from V and 7 bases from J; bases unmatched to any gene: 9.

DNA of the CDR3: TGTGCCAGCAGCCAAGGAGATCTAGCGGGAGTCGAGCAGTACTTC. Translated, it gives CASSQGDLAGVEQYF. This chain links TRBV7-6 with TRBJ2-7; 10 bases are a match to TRBD2. This CDR3 is 15 amino acids long. The V gene's germline CDR1 is SGHVS and CDR2 FNYEAQ. The trim removed 5 bases at V and 6 bases at J, leaving 10 bases unmatched.